These T cell receptor beta chains were read from a single sample in a study of tumor-infiltrating lymphocytes in localized non-small cell lung cancer. TCRdb's copy holds only in-frame clones and misses some; the assay was immunoSEQ multiplex PCR. The table has more than 10,000 clones, about 66% seen once; the top ten hold 6% to 7.5%. Sequenced sample: lung tumor tissue. Receptors originate from a human donor with non-small cell lung cancer. CDR3s include the opening cysteine and the closing phenylalanine or tryptophan. A D gene is named only where the DNA matches it firmly.

J gene | V gene | D gene | CDR3 protein | CDR3 DNA
TRBJ2-7 | TRBV19 | - | CASSRVWLTSSYEQYF | TGTGCCAGTAGTCGGGTGTGGCTGACGAGCTCCTACGAGCAGTACTTC
TRBJ1-5 | TRBV11-2 | - | CASSLGLGQPQHF | TGTGCCAGCAGCTTAGGCTTGGGGCAGCCCCAGCATTTT
TRBJ2-1 | TRBV30 | - | CACQITRGNEQFF | TGTGCCTGCCAAATAACTAGGGGCAATGAGCAGTTCTTC
TRBJ2-4 | TRBV12-2 | - | CASRLAPRTSGRAWTGIQYF | TGTGCAAGTCGCTTAGCCCCTAGGACTAGCGGGAGGGCCTGGACGGGCATTCAGTACTTC
TRBJ1-5 | TRBV7-2 | TRBD1 | CASSPWDSISQPQHF | TGTGCCAGCAGCCCCTGGGACAGCATATCCCAGCCCCAGCATTTT
TRBJ2-7 | TRBV6-6 | - | CASTTQGYEQYF | TGTGCCAGCACCACGCAGGGCTACGAGCAGTACTTC
TRBJ1-3 | TRBV6-5 | - | CASSYDAERGNTIYF | TGTGCCAGCAGTTACGACGCCGAGAGAGGAAACACCATATATTTT
TRBJ1-3 | TRBV5-1 | - | CASSLAEGNTIYF | TGCGCCAGCAGCTTGGCTGAAGGAAACACCATATATTTT
TRBJ2-7 | TRBV4-1 | - | CASSQDARDYEQYF | TGCGCCAGCAGCCAAGATGCCAGGGACTACGAGCAGTACTTC
TRBJ1-2 | TRBV18 | - | CASSPGPLSSNYGYTF | TGTGCCAGCTCACCTGGCCCCCTCTCCTCTAACTATGGCTACACCTTC
TRBJ2-7 | TRBV5-5 | TRBD2 | CASSWATGTNSYEQYF | TGTGCCAGCAGCTGGGCCACCGGGACTAACTCCTACGAGCAGTACTTC
TRBJ2-1 | TRBV2 | TRBD1 | CASSERGQSNNEQFF | TGTGCCAGCAGTGAAAGGGGACAGTCCAACAATGAGCAGTTCTTC
TRBJ2-5 | TRBV20-1 | - | CSGHMEETQYF | TGCAGTGGACATATGGAAGAGACCCAGTACTTC
TRBJ2-7 | TRBV18 | - | CASSQGAAGYEQYF | TGTGCCAGCTCACAGGGGGCAGCGGGGTACGAGCAGTACTTC
TRBJ2-1 | TRBV18 | TRBD2 | CASSSAGTIYNEQFF | TGTGCCAGCTCTTCAGCCGGGACTATCTACAATGAGCAGTTCTTC
TRBJ2-3 | TRBV5-5 | TRBD1 | CASSPGDRGADTQYF | TGTGCCAGCAGCCCTGGGGACAGGGGTGCGGATACGCAGTATTTT
TRBJ1-3 | TRBV18 | - | CASSPLGVENTIYF | TGTGCCAGCTCGCCTCTTGGCGTCGAAAACACCATATATTTT
TRBJ2-1 | TRBV6-5 | - | CASSTTVEDEQFF | TGTGCCAGCAGCACGACAGTAGAGGATGAGCAGTTCTTC